A single sample gave rise to the 10 T cell receptor beta chains below, sequenced in a study of blood T cell repertoires in COVID-19. Sequencing was performed with immunoSEQ multiplex PCR; in TCRdb, only in-frame clones are kept and a portion is missing. Counted here are roughly 260,000 clones, about 87% occurring once; the ten biggest clones make up approximately 4.3%. Sequencing was performed on peripheral blood. Source of these receptors: a man in his 60s who had recovered from COVID-19.

The chain carries TRBV18 and TRBJ1-5; 8 positions agree with TRBD1. CDR3 length: 17 residues. Germline CDR1 and CDR2: KGHSH and LQKENI. J gave up 0 bases and V 2 bases, and 6 bases lay outside the gene matches. CDR3 in DNA: TGTGCCAGCTCACCATCCGACAGGGGTCATAGCAATCAGCCCCAGCATTTT. Residues: CASSPSDRGHSNQPQHF.

The chain is built from TRBV2 and TRBJ1-4, with D maybe TRBD1 (6 bases). Germline-derived CDR1 and CDR2 are SNHLY and FYNNEI. This CDR3 has 17 residues. With 0 bases removed from V and 0 bases from J, the gap between germline ends came to 11 bases. The CDR3 sequence: CASSEADDRSTNEKLFF. For the CDR3, the DNA is TGTGCCAGCAGTGAAGCCGATGACAGGTCAACTAATGAAAAACTGTTTTTT.

The V call is TRBV11-3, the J call TRBJ2-7; 8 positions match TRBD1. The CDR3 runs to 16 residues. Germline V gene sequence: CDR1 SGHNT, CDR2 YENEEA. V lost 2 bases, J lost 0 bases, and 6 bases stayed unmatched. CDR3 protein: CASSLTFGTGSYEQYF. CDR3 coding DNA: TGTGCCAGCAGCTTAACTTTCGGGACAGGCTCCTACGAGCAGTACTTC.

V and J are TRBV2 and TRBJ2-7; 7 nucleotides line up with TRBD1. This CDR3 spans 14 amino acids. From germline, CDR1 is SNHLY and CDR2 FYNNEI. V dropped 1 base and J dropped 5; count of bases not matched to a gene: 5. The CDR3 region has the DNA TGTGCCAGCAGTGAAGAGACAGGGCCCCACGAGCAGTACTTC. Its translation: CASSEETGPHEQYF.

The chain has TRBV3-1 (or the pseudogene TRBV3-2) and TRBJ1-5; D call uncertain. Looked up from germline, CDR1 is LGHDT and CDR2 is YNNKEL (reference sequence). The CDR3 runs to 15 residues. Trimming took 3 bases from V and 3 from J, leaving 12 bases between them. Written as DNA, the CDR3 is TGTGCCAGCAGCCAGTCCGGGAGAACCAATCAGCCCCAGCATTTT. The encoded protein is CASSQSGRTNQPQHF.

The chain is built from TRBV4-2 and TRBJ1-2; D perhaps matches TRBD1 (5 bases). Trimming shortened V by 0 bases and J by 7 bases, and 21 bases separated the two germline ends. The length of the CDR3 is 17 residues. The germline CDR1 and CDR2 sequences are LGHNA and YNFKEQ. The CDR3 nucleotides read TGTGCCAGCAGCCAAGATATCCCCGCGGGGGGGGAATTTGGCTACACCTTC. The encoded protein is CASSQDIPAGGEFGYTF.

J is TRBJ1-1 and V is TRBV30; 7 bases are a match to TRBD1. Germline V gives CDR1 GTSNPN, CDR2 SVGIG (reference sequence). The CDR3 runs 13 residues. The V gene end was trimmed by 3 bases and the J gene end by 1 base; junction bases not matched to a gene: 2. CDR3 bases: TGTGCCTGGAGCGGACAGGAGAACACTGAAGCTTTCTTT. As protein: CAWSGQENTEAFF.

This sequence joins TRBV18 and TRBJ1-6; possible D gene TRBD1, 5 bases. V was trimmed by 5 bases and J by 8 bases, leaving 7 bases between them. The CDR3 covers 12 residues. Germline V CDR1 and CDR2: KGHSH, LQKENI. CDR3 DNA: TGTGCCAGCTCAACGGGGGATTCACCCCTCCACTTT. Its protein product is CASSTGDSPLHF.

In this sample, this clone turned up once. The V call is TRBV5-5, the J call TRBJ2-2; 7 nucleotides agree with TRBD1. Germline loops: CDR1 SGHKS, CDR2 YYEKEE (reference sequence). Losses at the gene ends were 2 bases for V and 3 bases for J; bases not matched to a gene: 13. The CDR3 has 18 residues. The CDR3, as DNA: TGTGCCAGCAGCTTCCCCCAACCCAACACAGGGGACACCGGGGAGCTGTTTTTT. Encoded protein: CASSFPQPNTGDTGELFF. The complete variable domain, with remaining parts taken from reference TRBV5-5 and TRBJ2-2, reads DAGVTQSPTHLIKTRGQQVTLRCSPISGHKSVSWYQQVLGQGPQFIFQYYEKEERGRGNFPDRFSARQFPNYSSELNVNALLLGDSALYLCASSFPQPNTGDTGELFFGEGSRLTVL.

The rearrangement links TRBV7-8 to TRBJ1-2; no definite D call. This CDR3 is built from 14 residues. CDR1 and CDR2 from the germline V gene are SGHVS and FQNEAQ. The V gene lost 1 base and the J gene lost 0 bases, with 6 bases spanning the gap. The chain's CDR3 is CASSLVFTNYGYTF. The DNA for the CDR3 is TGTGCCAGCAGCTTAGTATTTACTAACTATGGCTACACCTTC. The full variable domain, rest sourced from reference TRBV7-8 and TRBJ1-2, is GAGVSQSPRYKVAKRGQDVALRCDPISGHVSLFWYQQALGQGPEFLTYFQNEAQLDKSGLPSDRFFAERPEGSVSTLKIQRTQQEDSAVYLCASSLVFTNYGYTFGSGTRLTVV.